These 19 T cell receptor beta chains were all obtained from the same sample, sequenced in a study of blood T cell repertoires in COVID-19 (dated by TCRdb to the early 2020s). Libraries were constructed by the immunoSEQ multiplex PCR assay. Here the immuneACCESS table is served through TCRdb, limited to in-frame sequences with V and J called. Missing clones are a known gap in these copies; in checked studies unresolved V genes cover under half, and the rest lacks a known reason. This sample gives some 29,000 clones in total; about 80% of them show up just once. The ten largest clones capture approximately 40% of the sample. The material sequenced was peripheral blood. These receptors originate from a man between 65 and 80 years old with acute or convalescent COVID-19.

The chain combines TRBV7-2 with TRBJ1-6, with TRBD1 identical over 9 bases. V gave up 4 bases and J gave up 6 bases; unmatched junction bases: 4. CDR3 length: 15 residues. Germline V CDR1 and CDR2: SGHTA, FQGNSA. The CDR3 region has the DNA TGTGCCAGCAGCTCCCCGGGACAGGGTAATTCACCCCTCCACTTT. The encoded protein is CASSSPGQGNSPLHF.

This clone was picked up a small number of times. V gene TRBV7-9 combines with J gene TRBJ2-5; 7 bases agree with TRBD2. CDR1 and CDR2 from the germline V gene are SEHNR and FQNEAQ (reference sequence). This CDR3 contains 13 residues. V dropped 5 bases and J dropped 7; count of bases not matched to a gene: 7. The DNA for the CDR3 is TGTGCCAGCAGCCCCTCGGGGGGAGGGACCCAGTACTTC. Amino acids: CASSPSGGGTQYF.

This clone has more than one count but fewer than ten. The chain uses TRBV3-1 (or the pseudogene TRBV3-2) and TRBJ2-4; D is perhaps TRBD1 (5 bases). The germline V gene encodes CDR1 LGHDT and CDR2 YNNKEL (reference sequence). The V end was cut by 1 base, the J end by 0 bases, with 10 bases between. The CDR3 is made up of 16 amino acids. Written as DNA, the CDR3 is TGTGCCAGCAGCCAAGTAGGGGAAATAGCCAAAAACATTCAGTACTTC. Its protein product is CASSQVGEIAKNIQYF.

A few counts support this clone. This chain links TRBV5-5 with TRBJ2-7; 7 bases align to TRBD1. V was pared by 7 bases and J by 3 bases, with 10 bases of the junction left unmatched. CDR1 and CDR2 from the germline V gene are SGHKS and YYEKEE (reference sequence). The CDR3 runs 14 residues. CDR3 amino acids: CASGFRGSGYEQYF. The CDR3 bases are TGTGCCAGCGGGTTCAGGGGGAGTGGCTACGAGCAGTACTTC.

This clone came up once. This chain links TRBV6-5 with TRBJ2-3, with D uncertain. The CDR3 consists of 14 residues. Deletions cut 6 bases from V and 3 bases from J, with 13 bases between. CDR1 and CDR2 (germline): MNHEY, SVGAGI. DNA of the CDR3: TGTGCCAGCAGGCCCGATCCTAGGACAGATACGCAGTATTTT. Translation: CASRPDPRTDTQYF.

The rearrangement joins TRBV12-3 or TRBV12-4 to TRBJ2-5, with 8 bases lining up with TRBD2. Trimming cost V 6 bases and J 5 bases; bases outside gene matches: 5. The CDR3 covers 13 residues. The CDR3 loop reads CASRPGLEETQYF. The DNA of the CDR3 is TGTGCCAGCAGGCCGGGACTAGAGGAGACCCAGTACTTC.

Many counts were recorded for this clone. The chain joins TRBV29-1 to TRBJ1-1; no clear D. Germline V gene data show CDR1 as SQVTM and CDR2 as ANQGSEA. Trimming removed 6 bases from V and 3 bases from J, with 8 bases in between. The CDR3 is made up of 11 amino acids. The CDR3 nucleotides are TGCAGCGTCTACCGGGACACTGAAGCTTTCTTT. Its protein is CSVYRDTEAFF.

V is TRBV7-8 and J is TRBJ1-2; D gene unclear. Germline values: CDR1 SGHVS, CDR2 FQNEAQ. V lost 1 base, J lost 2 bases, and 8 bases lay in between. The CDR3 is made up of 14 amino acids. As DNA, the CDR3 is TGTGCCAGCAGCTTAGGGACTGCAAACTATGGCTACACCTTC. It encodes CASSLGTANYGYTF. Looking up the rest from reference TRBV7-8 and TRBJ1-2 gives the full variable domain: GAGVSQSPRYKVAKRGQDVALRCDPISGHVSLFWYQQALGQGPEFLTYFQNEAQLDKSGLPSDRFFAERPEGSVSTLKIQRTQQEDSAVYLCASSLGTANYGYTFGSGTRLTVV.

This clone has just a few counts. The gene calls are TRBV7-2 and TRBJ2-4; 10 bases align to TRBD1. There are 14 residues in the CDR3. V lost 8 bases, J lost 5 bases, and 6 bases stayed unmatched. Per germline, CDR1 SGHTA and CDR2 FQGNSA. CDR3 bases: TGTGCCAGCGCCGGCGGGACAGGGGAAAACATTCAGTACTTC. Residues: CASAGGTGENIQYF. The full variable domain, rest sourced from reference TRBV7-2 and TRBJ2-4, is GAGVSQSPSNKVTEKGKDVELRCDPISGHTALYWYRQSLGQGLEFLIYFQGNSAPDKSGLPSDRFSAERTGGSVSTLTIQRTQQEDSAVYLCASAGGTGENIQYFGAGTRLSVL.

The chain is built from TRBV7-9 and TRBJ2-3; D might be TRBD2 (5 bases). The V and J ends lost 9 bases and 2 bases respectively, with 12 bases between them. The CDR3 length is 13 residues. Germline CDR1 SEHNR, CDR2 FQNEAQ (reference sequence). The CDR3 here is CASSGWVTDTQYF. The DNA of the CDR3 is TGTGCCAGTTCGGGGTGGGTCACAGATACGCAGTATTTT.

The chain is built from TRBV7-6 and TRBJ1-2, with TRBD1 matching over 8 bases. V gave up 5 bases and J gave up 8 bases; unmatched junction bases: 16. Germline loops: CDR1 SGHVS, CDR2 FNYEAQ. CDR3 length: 16 amino acids. CDR3 sequence reads: CASSPRRGTGGGGYTF. The DNA of the CDR3 is TGTGCCAGCAGCCCCCGCCGGGGAACAGGGGGAGGGGGCTACACCTTC.

This clone was detected a few times. The chain is built from TRBV10-1 and TRBJ2-4; D is possibly TRBD2 (6 bases). V dropped 6 bases and J dropped 0 bases, with 18 bases sitting between them. Germline CDR1 WNHNN, CDR2 SYGVQD (reference sequence). The CDR3 covers 17 residues. Here the CDR3 DNA reads TGCGCCAGCAGGGAAAGGGACTTCGAAATAGCCAAAAACATTCAGTACTTC. Its translation is CASRERDFEIAKNIQYF.

This rearrangement joins TRBV3-1 (or the pseudogene TRBV3-2) to TRBJ2-1, with 10 bases matching TRBD2. The CDR3 consists of 16 residues. The V and J ends lost 4 bases and 3 bases, in that order; junction bases with no gene match: 6. CDR1 and CDR2 from the germline V gene are LGHDT and YNNKEL (reference sequence). The CDR3, as DNA: TGTGCCAGCAGCCCACGGACTAGCGGATTCTACAATGAGCAGTTCTTC. Translating it yields CASSPRTSGFYNEQFF.

This chain uses TRBV6-1 with TRBJ2-1, with TRBD1 matching over 8 bases. With V trimmed by 0 bases and J by 8 bases, 12 bases remained unmatched. CDR1 and CDR2 (germline): MNHNS, SASEGT. This CDR3 has 17 residues. This chain's CDR3 is CASSEAWTGPRIDEQFF. Written as DNA, the CDR3 is TGTGCCAGCAGTGAAGCTTGGACAGGGCCGAGGATCGATGAGCAGTTCTTC.

The chain combines TRBV24-1 with TRBJ2-5, with TRBD2 matching over 12 bases. This CDR3 region has 16 residues. Germline V gene lookup returns CDR1 KGHDR and CDR2 SFDVKD. J was trimmed by 6 bases and V by 4 bases; bases with no gene match: 8. The CDR3 is CATSDSTSGRYQTQYF. DNA of the CDR3: TGTGCCACCAGTGACTCGACTAGCGGGAGATATCAGACCCAGTACTTC.

V and J are TRBV2 and TRBJ2-1; 10 bases match TRBD2. In germline, CDR1 is SNHLY, CDR2 FYNNEI. The CDR3 loop spans 15 amino acids. The junction had 4 bases not matched to a gene; V was cut back by 6 bases and J by 2 bases. CDR3: CASSVGLAAYNEQFF. The CDR3 DNA follows: TGTGCCAGCAGCGTCGGACTAGCGGCCTACAATGAGCAGTTCTTC.

This clone was counted once. The chain has TRBV9 and TRBJ1-1, with TRBD1 matching over 8 bases. With 3 bases clipped from V and 1 base from J, the junction kept 11 bases outside the gene matches. The CDR3 loop spans 17 amino acids. Germline V gene sequence: CDR1 SGDLS, CDR2 YYNGEE. The CDR3 DNA is TGTGCCAGCAGCGCCTATACCTCCGGGACAGGGAACACTGAAGCTTTCTTT. This translates into CASSAYTSGTGNTEAFF.

The chain carries TRBV27 and TRBJ2-5; the match to TRBD2 covers 9 bases. Losses at the gene ends were 3 bases for V and 9 bases for J; bases not matched to a gene: 14. The germline V gene encodes CDR1 MNHEY and CDR2 SMNVEV (reference sequence). CDR3 length equals 16 residues. CDR3 DNA sequence: TGTGCCAGCAGTTTCAGGGTGACTAGCGGTGGTTTGGCCCAGTACTTC. It translates to CASSFRVTSGGLAQYF.

The V gene is TRBV5-4, the J gene TRBJ1-3, with 7 positions matching TRBD1. The length of the CDR3 is 13 residues. Germline V gene sequence: CDR1 SGHNT, CDR2 YYREEE (reference sequence). Germline trimming cut 5 bases from V and 6 bases from J; bases unmatched to any gene: 5. CDR3 sequence: CASRPDRVNTIYF. CDR3 in DNA: TGTGCCAGCAGACCCGACAGGGTAAACACCATATATTTT.